A single sample gave rise to the 26 T cell receptor beta chains below, sequenced in a study of T cell responses to AZD1222 COVID-19 vaccine. Profiling relied on immunoSEQ multiplex PCR, and the TCRdb table lists in-frame clones only, not all of them. The data hold tens of thousands of clones, with roughly 87% observed a single time. Material: peripheral blood, obtained on day 0 of AZD1222 vaccination. The receptor set was obtained from an adult in good health.

V is TRBV10-2 and J is TRBJ1-1; D is possibly TRBD1 (6 bases). V was cut by 8 bases and J by 5 bases, with 15 bases left in between. Germline V gene lookup returns CDR1 WSHSY and CDR2 SAAADI. The CDR3 extends over 13 amino acids. The CDR3: CASSSAGETEAFF. CDR3 sequence (DNA): TGCGCCAGCTCATCGGCAGGGGAAACTGAAGCTTTCTTT.

V and J are TRBV6-5 and TRBJ1-3; no clear D. The CDR3 sequence is 15 residues long. V lost 6 bases and J 4 bases, leaving 16 bases between the germline ends. The germline V gene has CDR1 MNHEY and CDR2 SVGAGI. The CDR3 here is CASSPSGVWGNTIYF. In DNA form, the CDR3 reads TGTGCCAGCAGCCCCTCCGGGGTGTGGGGAAACACCATATATTTT.

This clone was counted between two and nine times. This rearrangement joins TRBV5-1 to TRBJ2-2, with D possibly being TRBD2 (6 bases). This CDR3 region has 17 residues. V dropped 0 bases and J dropped 0 bases, with 12 bases sitting between them. Germline V gene lookup returns CDR1 SGHRS and CDR2 YFSETQ. DNA of the CDR3: TGCGCCAGCAGCTTGGGAGCGGGTATCGCGAACACCGGGGAGCTGTTTTTT. It specifies CASSLGAGIANTGELFF.

The genes are TRBV18 and TRBJ2-3; D remains ambiguous. V gave up 4 bases and J gave up 1 base, with 3 bases separating them. Per the germline V gene, CDR1 is KGHSH and CDR2 is LQKENI. This CDR3 is 12 amino acids long. CDR3 coding DNA: TGTGCCAGCTCACTGCGCACAGATACGCAGTATTTT. This encodes CASSLRTDTQYF.

The rearrangement links TRBV29-1 to TRBJ2-2, with 9 bases matching TRBD1. V lost 3 bases to trimming and J lost 5 bases; unmatched junction nucleotides: 4. Germline V gene lookup returns CDR1 SQVTM and CDR2 ANQGSEA. The CDR3 covers 14 residues. This chain's CDR3 is CSVEDRGDTGELFF. The CDR3 DNA is TGCAGCGTTGAGGACAGGGGCGATACCGGGGAGCTGTTTTTT.

This chain joins TRBV15 and TRBJ2-5; D gene uncertain. Germline CDR1 is LNHNV and CDR2 is YYDKDF (reference sequence). Deletions cut 6 bases from V and 0 bases from J, with 11 bases between. CDR3 size: 14 residues. The CDR3 DNA follows: TGTGCCACCAGGAGACCGAAGTACCAAGAGACCCAGTACTTC. This sequence encodes CATRRPKYQETQYF.

The chain has TRBV19 and TRBJ2-1; the match to TRBD2 covers 10 bases. The junction had 6 bases not matched to a gene; V was cut back by 5 bases and J by 5 bases. This CDR3 is 15 amino acids long. CDR1 and CDR2 (germline): LNHDA, SQIVND (reference sequence). CDR3 DNA sequence: TGTGCCAGTAGTCCGGGACTAGCGATTCACAATGAGCAGTTCTTC. Its translation is CASSPGLAIHNEQFF.

The genes are TRBV6-4 and TRBJ1-2, with 11 bases fitting TRBD1. This CDR3 is built from 16 residues. Germline V gives CDR1 MRHNA, CDR2 SNTAGT. Trimming removed 6 bases from V and 3 bases from J; junction bases left unmatched: 9. Here the CDR3 reads CASSSLGQGAYYGYTF. In DNA form, the CDR3 reads TGTGCCAGCAGCTCCTTAGGACAGGGGGCATACTATGGCTACACCTTC.

This chain uses TRBV28 with TRBJ1-1; perhaps TRBD1 as D (6 bases). With 4 bases removed from V and 5 bases from J, the gap between germline ends came to 14 bases. The CDR3 contains 14 residues. CDR1 and CDR2 (germline): MDHEN, SYDVKM. CDR3 nucleotide sequence: TGTGCCAGCAGTTACCCCGGGACACCGACTGAAGCTTTCTTT. This gives the protein CASSYPGTPTEAFF.

The chain carries TRBV28 and TRBJ1-1; D ambiguous. The CDR3 sequence is 13 residues long. V was cut by 6 bases and J by 0 bases, with 8 bases left in between. Looked up from germline, CDR1 is MDHEN and CDR2 is SYDVKM. The CDR3 loop reads CASSRELNTEAFF. CDR3 sequence (DNA): TGTGCCAGCAGCCGCGAGTTGAACACTGAAGCTTTCTTT.

The chain uses TRBV4-2 and TRBJ2-1; D might be TRBD1 (6 bases). V was trimmed by 4 bases and J by 9 bases, leaving 25 bases between them. CDR1 LGHNA and CDR2 YNFKEQ come from the germline V gene. The CDR3 has 17 residues. DNA for the CDR3: TGTGCCAGCAGCCCCCGGACCCTCGGACAGAGAGACGGTGAGCAGTTCTTC. Translated, it gives CASSPRTLGQRDGEQFF.

The chain carries TRBV5-1 and TRBJ2-3; 13 positions match TRBD2. Germline CDR1 is SGHRS and CDR2 is YFSETQ. The CDR3 totals 15 residues. Trimming cost V 3 bases and J 3 bases; bases outside gene matches: 1. As DNA, the CDR3 is TGCGCCAGCAGCTGGGGACTAGCGGGGACAGATACGCAGTATTTT. The encoded protein is CASSWGLAGTDTQYF. Filled out from reference TRBV5-1 and TRBJ2-3, the complete variable domain reads KAGVTQTPRYLIKTRGQQVTLSCSPISGHRSVSWYQQTPGQGLQFLFEYFSETQRNKGNFPGRFSGRQFSNSRSEMNVSTLELGDSALYLCASSWGLAGTDTQYFGPGTRLTVL.

The CDR3 coding sequence is TGTGCCAGCAGCCCCCAATCGGGCACTGAAGCTTTCTTT. As protein: CASSPQSGTEAFF. The chain links TRBV11-3 to TRBJ1-1; D gene ambiguous. This CDR3 is built from 13 residues. Germline V gene data show CDR1 as SGHNT and CDR2 as YENEEA. The V and J ends lost 5 bases and 4 bases respectively, with 11 bases between them. Based on the CDR3 plus reference TRBV11-3 and TRBJ1-1, the full variable domain is EAGVVQSPRYKIIEKKQPVAFWCNPISGHNTLYWYLQNLGQGPELLIRYENEEAVDDSQLPKDRFSAERLKGVDSTLKIQPAELGDSAVYLCASSPQSGTEAFFGQGTRLTVV.

The rearrangement uses TRBV5-1 and TRBJ2-1; D uncertain. The CDR3 is made up of 13 amino acids. Deletions cut 9 bases from V and 5 bases from J, with 15 bases between. In germline, CDR1 is SGHRS, CDR2 YFSETQ. CDR3 DNA sequence: TGCGCCACCACTGAAGGTTTGAACAATGAGCAGTTCTTC. Translating gives CATTEGLNNEQFF.

The J gene is TRBJ2-7, the V gene TRBV2; 9 bases align to TRBD2. The CDR3 contains 14 residues. After removal of 11 bases from V and 2 bases from J, the junction contained 10 bases not matched to a gene. Germline V gene sequence: CDR1 SNHLY, CDR2 FYNNEI. The CDR3 spells CAGQNAGGPYEQYF. CDR3 coding DNA: TGTGCCGGTCAAAACGCGGGGGGGCCCTACGAGCAGTACTTC.

This clone was counted a single time. The chain has TRBV19 and TRBJ2-5; 8 positions agree with TRBD1. J gave up 7 bases and V 7 bases, and 14 bases lay outside the gene matches. This CDR3 spans 15 amino acids. The germline V gene encodes CDR1 LNHDA and CDR2 SQIVND (reference sequence). In DNA form, the CDR3 reads TGTGCCAGTACCAACCTCGCCGGGACAGGTGGGACCCAGTACTTC. It is translated as CASTNLAGTGGTQYF.

The V call is TRBV14, the J call TRBJ2-7; D perhaps matches TRBD1 (5 bases). CDR1 and CDR2 (germline): SGHDN, FVKESK. V lost 0 bases and J lost 0, with 9 bases in between. The CDR3 covers 15 residues. CDR3 nucleotide sequence: TGTGCCAGCAGCCAAGACTGGCAGGGCTCCTACGAGCAGTACTTC. Protein: CASSQDWQGSYEQYF.

The J gene is TRBJ2-5, the V gene TRBV19, with a tentative D call TRBD2 (5 bases). Germline CDR1 and CDR2: LNHDA and SQIVND (reference sequence). The CDR3 spans 13 residues. The germline V and J ends were trimmed by 3 bases and 5 bases, with 10 bases remaining between them. CDR3 protein: CASSIRGRETQYF. DNA for the CDR3: TGTGCCAGTAGTATTCGGGGTCGGGAGACCCAGTACTTC.

DNA of the CDR3: TGTGCCAGCAGTTCGTGGGCAGGGCAACAAGAGACCCAGTACTTC. It yields the protein CASSSWAGQQETQYF. This chain joins TRBV27 and TRBJ2-5; tentative D call: TRBD1 (5 bases). This CDR3 has 15 residues. Germline V CDR1 and CDR2: MNHEY, SMNVEV (reference sequence). V lost 4 bases and J 2 bases, leaving 14 bases between the germline ends.

By proportion, this clone is medium-sized. This rearrangement joins TRBV4-2 to TRBJ1-2; D perhaps matches TRBD1 (5 bases). The CDR3 length is 13 residues. Germline V gives CDR1 LGHNA, CDR2 YNFKEQ. The V end lost 5 bases, the J end lost 5 bases, and 12 bases lay between the germline ends. CDR3 DNA: TGTGCCAGCAGCTTCGGGGGGGAATATGGCTACACCTTC. Translation: CASSFGGEYGYTF.

The chain has TRBV7-2 and TRBJ2-1, with 12 positions matching TRBD2. This CDR3 is built from 16 residues. J was trimmed by 4 bases and V by 4 bases; bases with no gene match: 5. CDR1 and CDR2 from the germline V gene are SGHTA and FQGNSA. DNA for the CDR3: TGTGCCAGCAGCTCCCGACTAGCGGGGGTATACAATGAGCAGTTCTTC. It specifies CASSSRLAGVYNEQFF.

The CDR3 DNA sequence: TGTGCCAGTAAGTCTGTATCCTACAATGAGCAGTTCTTC. Encoded protein: CASKSVSYNEQFF. The rearrangement joins TRBV19 to TRBJ2-1, with unresolved D. The V gene lost 7 bases and the J gene lost 1 base, with 8 bases spanning the gap. CDR3 length: 13 residues. The germline CDR1 and CDR2 sequences are LNHDA and SQIVND (reference sequence).

This sequence joins TRBV6-5 and TRBJ2-7, with D possibly matching TRBD2 (5 bases). Germline V gene lookup returns CDR1 MNHEY and CDR2 SVGAGI. Trimming shortened V by 3 bases and J by 5 bases, and 14 bases separated the two germline ends. The CDR3 runs to 14 residues. This CDR3 is CASSYYGIVDEQYF. DNA for the CDR3: TGTGCCAGCAGTTATTACGGGATTGTCGACGAGCAGTACTTC.

The rearrangement joins TRBV7-3 to TRBJ2-3, with 7 bases identical to TRBD1. J lost 1 base, V lost 2 bases, and 0 bases had no gene match. The CDR3 contains 14 residues. The germline gives CDR1 SGHTA, CDR2 FQGTGA. The CDR3 here is CASSLQGGTDTQYF. The CDR3 DNA sequence: TGTGCCAGCAGCTTACAGGGGGGCACAGATACGCAGTATTTT.

This clone counts as medium-sized. J is TRBJ2-1 and V is TRBV18; D might be TRBD1 or TRBD2, each matching 5 bases. V was clipped by 0 bases and J by 5 bases, with 14 bases between them. The CDR3 has 16 residues. CDR1 and CDR2 (germline): KGHSH, LQKENI. CDR3: CASSPPGVGIHNEQFF. In nucleotides, the CDR3 is TGTGCCAGCTCACCACCGGGGGTAGGGATCCACAATGAGCAGTTCTTC. The entire variable domain, with the rest obtained from reference TRBV18 and TRBJ2-1, is as follows: NAGVMQNPRHLVRRRGQEARLRCSPMKGHSHVYWYRQLPEEGLKFMVYLQKENIIDESGMPKERFSAEFPKEGPSILRIQQVVRGDSAAYFCASSPPGVGIHNEQFFGPGTRLTVL.

The rearrangement uses TRBV30 and TRBJ1-4; D unresolved. V was trimmed by 2 bases and J by 0 bases, leaving 7 bases between them. Germline lookup yields CDR1 GTSNPN and CDR2 SVGIG (reference sequence). The CDR3 extends over 14 amino acids. The CDR3 nucleotides are TGTGCCTGGAGTATTTCAACAACTAATGAAAAACTGTTTTTT. Protein sequence: CAWSISTTNEKLFF.